The T cell receptor beta chain described here comes from a study of control samples from healthy donors and cancer patients. Germline CDR1 and CDR2: SGHTA and FQGNSA. The CDR3 is 16 amino acids. J lost 2 bases, V lost 7 bases, and 12 bases had no gene match. Generated by immunoSEQ multiplex PCR, the TCRdb table keeps only in-frame clones and is missing some. The repertoire consists of under 200,000 clones, with about 93% occurring once and the leading ten covering approximately 0.7%. This sequence originates from a woman in her 30s in good health. This chain joins TRBV7-2 and TRBJ2-5; 8 bases align to TRBD2. Sequencing was carried out using blood. CDR3 protein: CASTLMPGLGQETQYF. CDR3 in DNA: TGTGCCAGCACCCTTATGCCGGGACTAGGTCAAGAGACCCAGTACTTC.